A single sample is the source of the 11 T cell receptor delta chains below, sequenced in a study of gamma-delta T cells after stem cell transplantation. TCRdb redid clone calling on the RT-PCR reads using CATT. Counted here are about 3,200 delta-chain clones, around 2.1% occurring once; the ten biggest clones make up approximately 12%. The sample taken for sequencing was gamma-delta T cells. These receptors all stem from a human donor. It is not recorded whose cells these are; they may come from a transplant donor.

This clone was counted between two and nine times. Since a far larger clone is one base different, this is likely a read error. The genes are TRDV2 and TRDJ1; 9 bases match TRDD3. The germline V gene encodes CDR1 GEAIGNYY and CDR2 EKD. With 7 bases clipped from V and 1 base from J, the junction kept 9 bases outside the gene matches. The CDR3 has 15 residues. CDR3 sequence (DNA): TGTGCCTGCACGGCCTTGGGGGATAGCACCGATAAACTCATCTTT. Protein product: CACTALGDSTDKLIF.

With respect to this clone: A far more abundant clone sits one base away, making this likely a read error. The chain links TRDV2 to TRDJ1; TRDD2 is a possible D gene (5 bases). This CDR3 spans 16 amino acids. Germline CDR1 GEAIGNYY, CDR2 EKD. Here the CDR3 reads CACDTLTLQNTDKPIF. CDR3 in DNA: TGTGCCTGTGACACCCTTACCCTTCAAAACACCGATAAACCCATCTTT.

Details on this clone: Since a much larger clone is just one base distant, this may be a read error. The same CDR3 can be traced to other DNA sequences in this sample. The J gene is TRDJ2, the V gene TRDV2, with 9 bases identical to TRDD3. CDR3 length equals 21 residues. The germline gives CDR1 GEAIGNYY, CDR2 EKD. The CDR3 here is CACDTVSRGIPSRQETAQLFF. The DNA of the CDR3 is TGTGCCTGTGACACCGTGTCTAGGGGGATACCTTCGCGTCAAGAGACAGCACAGCTCTTCTTT.

Comment on this clone: Other DNA sequences in this sample translate to the same CDR3. This chain uses TRDV2 with TRDJ1; D gene ambiguous. V lost 0 bases and J lost 2, with 12 bases in between. Germline V lookup: CDR1 GEAIGNYY, CDR2 EKD. The CDR3 runs 15 residues. The CDR3 loop reads CACDTIARPTDKLIF. Written as DNA, the CDR3 is TGTGCCTGTGACACCATAGCCCGGCCAACCGATAAACTCATCTTT.

Remarks on this clone: One base separates it from a far larger clone, so it is likely a read error. Distinct nucleotide sequences in the sample also encode this CDR3. The genes are TRDV2 and TRDJ1, with D unresolved. CDR1 is GEAIGNYY, CDR2 EKD, per germline. The CDR3 runs 14 residues. CDR3 nucleotide sequence: TGTGCTTGTGACACCGTTGGGTTCACCGATAAACTCATCTTT. The encoded protein is CACDTVGFTDKLIF.

This clone is categorized as medium-sized (0.01 to 0.1%). The chain couples TRDV2 to TRDJ1, with 7 bases lining up with TRDD2. The germline gives CDR1 GEAIGNYY, CDR2 EKD. J gave up 1 base and V 0 bases, and 16 bases lay outside the gene matches. The CDR3 extends over 19 amino acids. CDR3 sequence reads: CACDTVPTVDFLATDKLIF. The CDR3, as DNA: TGTGCCTGTGACACCGTCCCTACTGTTGACTTCCTAGCCACCGATAAACTCATCTTT.

This clone is medium-sized in the sample. The same CDR3 arises from other DNA sequences in this sample as well. The rearrangement joins TRDV2 to TRDJ3, with D tentatively TRDD3 (5 bases). V gave up 3 bases and J gave up 0 bases, with 20 bases separating them. The germline V gene has CDR1 GEAIGNYY and CDR2 EKD. The CDR3 is made up of 20 amino acids. DNA of the CDR3: TGTGCCTGTGACTCCGTGGTGGGGTCCGGAACCTCCTGGGACACCCGACAGATGTTTTTC. Translating it yields CACDSVVGSGTSWDTRQMFF.

Judged by abundance, this clone is medium-sized. The rearrangement links TRDV2 to TRDJ1; 13 bases agree with TRDD3. V was clipped by 0 bases and J by 0 bases; unmatched bases: 15. The CDR3 length is 21 residues. The germline V gene encodes CDR1 GEAIGNYY and CDR2 EKD. CDR3 loop: CACDTMGLGDTPQRYTDKLIF. The CDR3 DNA reads TGTGCCTGTGACACCATGGGACTGGGGGATACGCCCCAGAGGTACACCGATAAACTCATCTTT.

The gene calls are TRDV1 and TRDJ1; TRDD3 matches 7 bases. The CDR3 is 18 amino acids. Trimming cost V 0 bases and J 2 bases; bases outside gene matches: 12. Germline assignment: CDR1 TSWWSYY and CDR2 QGS. The CDR3 reads CALGELTLPGGRTDKLIF. CDR3 sequence (DNA): TGTGCTCTTGGGGAACTAACCCTACCTGGGGGGCGAACCGATAAACTCATCTTT.

Note on this clone: This could be a read error, since a much larger clone is one nucleotide away. Other nucleotide sequences from this sample produce the same CDR3. The chain joins TRDV2 to TRDJ2, with 11 bases matching TRDD3. CDR3 length equals 21 residues. Germline CDR1 and CDR2: GEAIGNYY and EKD. The chain's CDR3 is CACDTVPPTGTGGYLTAQLFF. DNA of the CDR3: TGTGCCTGTGACACCGTCCCTCCTACGGGTACTGGGGGATATTTGACAGCGCAACTCTTCTTT.

This clone qualifies as large (0.1 to 1%). The same CDR3 can be traced to other DNA sequences in this sample. The gene calls are TRDV2 and TRDJ1, with 12 bases lining up with TRDD3. The CDR3 loop spans 21 amino acids. V lost 0 bases and J lost 4; bases outside the gene matches: 20. Germline lookup yields CDR1 GEAIGNYY and CDR2 EKD. The CDR3 reads CACDTVSSGLELGDTIDKLIF. The DNA for the CDR3 is TGTGCCTGTGACACCGTCTCCTCCGGCCTCGAACTGGGGGATACAATCGATAAACTCATCTTT.